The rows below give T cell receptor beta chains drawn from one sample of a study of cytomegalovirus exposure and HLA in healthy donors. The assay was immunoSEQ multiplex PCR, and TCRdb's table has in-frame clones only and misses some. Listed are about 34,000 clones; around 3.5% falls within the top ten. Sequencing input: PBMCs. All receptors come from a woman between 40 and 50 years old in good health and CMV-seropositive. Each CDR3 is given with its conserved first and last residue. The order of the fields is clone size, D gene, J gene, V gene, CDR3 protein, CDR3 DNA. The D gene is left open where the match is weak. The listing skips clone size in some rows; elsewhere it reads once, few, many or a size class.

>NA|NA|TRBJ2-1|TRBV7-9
CASSLVNNEQFF
TGTGCCAGCAGCTTAGTTAATAATGAGCAGTTCTTC
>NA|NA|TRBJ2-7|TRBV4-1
CASSQERRGTYEQYF
TGCGCCAGCAGCCAAGAACGGCGGGGTACCTACGAGCAGTACTTC
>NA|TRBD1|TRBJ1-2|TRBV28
CASSLVGGQGTYGYTF
TGTGCCAGCAGTTTGGTAGGAGGACAGGGGACTTATGGCTACACCTTC
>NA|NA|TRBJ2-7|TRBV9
CASSVGRQAVYEQYF
TGTGCCAGCAGCGTTGGGCGACAGGCTGTCTACGAGCAGTACTTC
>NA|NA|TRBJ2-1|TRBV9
CASSVGASVTYNEQFF
TGTGCCAGCAGCGTAGGGGCTAGCGTTACCTACAATGAGCAGTTCTTC
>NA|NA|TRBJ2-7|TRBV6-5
CASSYSQGSYEQYF
TGTGCCAGCAGTTACTCCCAGGGGAGCTACGAGCAGTACTTC
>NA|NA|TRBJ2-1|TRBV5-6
CASSLQDFNEQFF
TGTGCCAGCAGCTTACAGGATTTCAATGAGCAGTTCTTC
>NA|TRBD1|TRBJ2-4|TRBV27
CASSRGGTGDIQYF
TGTGCCAGCAGCCGAGGGGGGACAGGGGACATTCAGTACTTC
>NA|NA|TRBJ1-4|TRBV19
CASSPGQQTFNEKLFF
TGTGCCAGTAGCCCAGGACAGCAGACTTTTAATGAAAAACTGTTTTTT
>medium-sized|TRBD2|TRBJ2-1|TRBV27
CASSLSSPGTSGDNEQFF
TGTGCCAGCAGTTTATCGTCTCCCGGGACTAGCGGAGACAATGAGCAGTTCTTC
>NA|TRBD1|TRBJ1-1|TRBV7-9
CASSVQGVVNTEAFF
TGTGCCAGCAGCGTACAGGGGGTTGTGAACACTGAAGCTTTCTTT
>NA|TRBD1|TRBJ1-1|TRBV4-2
CASSQGVGQENTEAFF
TGTGCCAGCAGCCAAGGGGTTGGACAGGAGAACACTGAAGCTTTCTTT
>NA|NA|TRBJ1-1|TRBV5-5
CASSWGHMNTEAFF
TGTGCCAGCAGCTGGGGACATATGAACACTGAAGCTTTCTTT
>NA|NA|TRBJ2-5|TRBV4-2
CASSQEGAGQETQYF
TGTGCCAGCAGCCAAGAGGGAGCAGGTCAAGAGACCCAGTACTTC
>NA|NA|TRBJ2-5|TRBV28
CASSSILYQETQYF
TGTGCCAGCAGTTCTATCCTGTACCAAGAGACCCAGTACTTC
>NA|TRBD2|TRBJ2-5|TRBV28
CASSFSRAGGRETQYF
TGTGCCAGCAGTTTCTCTAGAGCGGGAGGGCGGGAGACCCAGTACTTC